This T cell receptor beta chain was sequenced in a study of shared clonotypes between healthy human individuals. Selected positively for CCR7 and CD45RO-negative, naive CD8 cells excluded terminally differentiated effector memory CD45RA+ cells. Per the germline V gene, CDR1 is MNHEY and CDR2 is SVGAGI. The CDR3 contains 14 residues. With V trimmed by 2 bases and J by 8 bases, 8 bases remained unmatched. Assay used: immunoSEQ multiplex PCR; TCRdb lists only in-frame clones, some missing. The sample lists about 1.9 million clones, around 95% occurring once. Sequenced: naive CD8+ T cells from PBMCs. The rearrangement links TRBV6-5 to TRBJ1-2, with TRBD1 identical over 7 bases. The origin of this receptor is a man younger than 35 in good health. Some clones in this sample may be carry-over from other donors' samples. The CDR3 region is CASSYREGAKGYTF. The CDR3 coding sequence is TGTGCCAGCAGTTACCGGGAGGGGGCGAAGGGCTACACCTTC.